What follows describes a single T cell receptor (beta chain). This clone was picked up many times. Its antigen is still unknown. The read comes to an end 3 residues before the CDR3 does, leaving the germline J gene to fill in the end. Including the terminal cysteine and phenylalanine, the CDR3 comprises 13 residues. Shown are 30 bases from within the CDR3, in frame from base 1. The germline V gene encodes CDR1 SNHLY and CDR2 FYNNEI. Trimming costs V 4 bases and J 2 bases, and their ends lie 9 bases apart. This entry belongs to a study of T cell clonality in common variable immunodeficiency (dated by TCRdb to about 2015). Most CVID patients and most healthy controls were of Caucasian heritage. Heparinized peripheral whole blood samples of about 4.5 to 8.5 ml were collected from each donor. TCRbeta CDR3 repertoires were sequenced from genomic DNA of adults with common variable immune deficiency (CVID) and healthy adult controls. The control group was made up of some 22 healthy adult volunteers (about ten male and 12 female) whose ages ranged from roughly 23 to 70 years, with a mean age of roughly 33. Diluted blood was density-centrifuged over Hypaque 1077 or Ficoll-Paque to isolate peripheral blood mononuclear cells. Genomic DNA was extracted from unsorted mononuclear cells by Qiagen column purification or by a centrifugation-based method.

What the research found in general, with its limitations: Increased TCRbeta clonality was found in CVID subjects compared with healthy controls (t-test p = 0.018), with the increase being most characteristic of about a third of subjects. Even though DNA input was equal, the average per sample came to some 82,000 unique sequences for controls compared with 25,000 to 40,000 for CVID samples. Reportedly, TCRbeta sequences from CVID had fewer deletions and N-nucleotide insertions, and highly modified clones with 13 or more V deletions were absent from CVID. Differences among patients in the CVID cohort limited the correlations between repertoire features and clinical complications. CVID subjects shared fewer TCRbeta clones with each other than healthy controls did (p < 0.0001). According to the authors, finding the cause of the higher clonality in CVID would require sequencing the repertoires of T cell subpopulations.

For sequencing input, CVID and control samples contributed equivalent amounts of genomic DNA. For every sample, a 60 bp segment covering the rearranged TCRbeta CDR3 region was amplified and then sequenced. The immunoSEQ assay, a bias-corrected multiplex PCR combined with high-throughput sequencing, was used to amplify TCRbeta. In the authors' own workflow: Every unique nucleotide sequence was considered a clone and was annotated with V, D and J genes, copy number and frequency. Sequences were labeled productive if in frame, and non-productive if out of frame or containing stop codons. As previously described, Shannon's entropy was used to calculate clonality. The predicted amino acid sequences of productive clones were used to derive mean CDR3 Kyte-Doolittle hydropathy. Scaled V gene usage was hierarchically clustered using Manhattan distance and complete linkage with the R hclust function. Clone sharing by CDR3 amino acid sequence was assessed by resampling 12 repertoires per group over 100 rounds. The repertoires were screened for 70 published EBV-specific TCRbeta sequences and a few hundred published CMV-specific TCRbeta sequences. A couple of CVID samples that yielded fewer than 10,000 sequences were excluded from the analysis, so approximately 40 CVID repertoires were retained. The clones in this table, taken by TCRdb from immuneACCESS, are in-frame only. Not every clone is retained; where verified, under half of the shortfall comes from an unresolved V gene, and the cause of the rest is unknown. Clone size and the V and J calls come from that table; the DNA yielded D and trimming. This sample includes some 52,000 clones, and none of them was observed just once. Roughly 3.4% of the sample lies in the top ten.

This sequence originates from a person between 18 and 75 years old in good health. This sequence uses TRBV2 and TRBJ2-7; a weak D assignment points to TRBD2 (7 bases agree). Sequencing was carried out using peripheral blood mononuclear cells. The CDR3 bases that were read are TGTGCCAGCAGTGCCGGGGGGCCCTACGAG. It codes for CASSAGGPYE. The full CDR3 protein is CASSAGGPYEQYF.